The clone carrying this TCR beta chain was seen once. Its target is unknown. TCRdb's table, derived via immunoSEQ multiplex PCR, lists solely in-frame clones and lacks some. This repertoire shows about 20,000 clones, roughly nine tenths found once; its top ten account for roughly 1.6%. V was clipped by 4 bases and J by 3 bases, with 16 bases between them. The CDR3 is 15 amino acids. Per the germline V gene, CDR1 is SGHTS and CDR2 is YDEGEE. This sample was taken from a study of monozygotic twins with cystic fibrosis. Study-wide context: Library input was about 3 micrograms of fragmented DNA, with 15 PCR cycles.

Study observations and caveats: The repertoire was suggested to be naive-dominated, clonality median about 0.009. J usage was most co-twin-similar in 8 of 16 pairs, V in 13. Monozygotic CF twins shared more identical nucleotide clonotypes than unrelated patients.

The V call is TRBV5-8, the J call TRBJ1-1; tentatively, D is TRBD1 (5 bases). The sequencing sample was made of blood. The TCR was taken from a girl aged 2-15 years with cystic fibrosis. The CDR3 protein is CASSPRGKGDTEAFF. As DNA, the CDR3 is TGTGCCAGCAGCCCGCGGGGAAAAGGGGACACTGAAGCTTTCTTT.